One and the same sample provided the 24 T cell receptor beta chains below, sequenced in a study of T cells after yellow fever vaccination. TCRdb passed the 5' RACE reads through MiXCR, listing each CDR3 protein once. The sample consists of roughly 120,000 distinct CDR3 sequences, about 7% of them appearing once. Source: CD4+ T cells sorted from PBMCs, taken approximately 40 days after the first yellow fever vaccination. The receptors here all came from a man between 18 and 35 years old who received the YFV17D yellow fever vaccine.

In this sample, this clonotype turned up many times. V and J are TRBV20-1 and TRBJ2-4; the match to TRBD1 covers 8 bases. J gave up 7 bases and V 4 bases, and 3 bases lay outside the gene matches. This CDR3 spans 12 amino acids. Germline loops: CDR1 DFQATT, CDR2 SNEGSKA (reference sequence). The CDR3 coding sequence is TGCAGTGCTACAGGGGGCGGGAACATTCAGTACTTC. This codes for CSATGGGNIQYF.

Concerning this clonotype: It may be a read error: a sequence one base away is much more abundant. V is TRBV4-1 and J is TRBJ2-5; TRBD1 aligns across 9 bases. The CDR3 consists of 15 residues. CDR1 and CDR2 from the germline V gene are MGHRA and YSYEKL. J lost 5 bases, V lost 1 base, and 5 bases had no gene match. CDR3 loop: CASSQAGTGCETQYF. As DNA, the CDR3 is TGCGCCAGCAGCCAAGCCGGGACAGGGTGCGAGACCCAGTACTTC.

The sample holds many counts of this clonotype. CDR3 nucleotide sequence: TGTGCCAGCAGCGGGACTTCCGCCTACAATGAGCAGTTCTTC. The encoded protein is CASSGTSAYNEQFF. This rearrangement joins TRBV2 to TRBJ2-1; D is perhaps TRBD2 (6 bases). V lost 6 bases to trimming and J lost 2 bases, with 11 bases between them. The CDR3 is 14 amino acids. CDR1 SNHLY and CDR2 FYNNEI come from the germline V gene. Full variable domain (rest looked up from reference TRBV2 and TRBJ2-1): EPEVTQTPSHQVTQMGQEVILRCVPISNHLYFYWYRQILGQKVEFLVSFYNNEISEKSEIFDDQFSVERPDGSNFTLKIRSTKLEDSAMYFCASSGTSAYNEQFFGPGTRLTVL.

The V gene is TRBV12-3 or TRBV12-4, the J gene TRBJ2-6, with D possibly being TRBD2 (5 bases). Trimming shortened V by 11 bases and J by 0 bases, and 23 bases separated the two germline ends. This CDR3 has 18 amino acids. The CDR3 DNA sequence: TGTGCCTGCTGTCTGTCCCGGGGATTATTCTCTGGGGCCAACGTCCTGACTTTC. This codes for CACCLSRGLFSGANVLTF.

This clonotype was detected ten times or more. The genes are TRBV6-5 and TRBJ2-3, with 7 bases matching TRBD1. Trimming cost V 2 bases and J 1 base; bases outside gene matches: 3. The CDR3 covers 15 residues. The V gene's germline CDR1 is MNHEY and CDR2 SVGAGI. The CDR3 DNA is TGTGCCAGCAGTTACAGGGGGCTTGGCACAGATACGCAGTATTTT. Its translation: CASSYRGLGTDTQYF.

This clonotype was observed many times. The CDR3 spells CASSKCGPCSNQPQHF. The CDR3 nucleotides are TGTGCCAGCAGCAAGTGTGGACCGTGCAGCAATCAGCCCCAGCATTTT. The rearrangement links TRBV21-1 to TRBJ1-5. TRBV21-1 represents a pseudogene. The CDR3 consists of 16 residues.

The CDR3 coding sequence is TGCAGTGCTAGAGAGCAGGGGCGCACGCAGTATTTT. Its protein product is CSAREQGRTQYF. The chain couples TRBV20-1 to TRBJ2-3; possible D gene TRBD1, 6 bases. Trimming left V 0 bases short and J 9 bases short, with 10 bases between. The CDR3 runs to 12 residues. Germline V lookup: CDR1 DFQATT, CDR2 SNEGSKA (reference sequence).

This chain uses TRBV6-5 with TRBJ2-7; 11 bases match TRBD1. CDR3 length equals 13 residues. Germline lookup yields CDR1 MNHEY and CDR2 SVGAGI. After removal of 5 bases from V and 9 bases from J, the junction contained 6 bases not matched to a gene. CDR3 amino acids: CASSNPGQGVQYV. CDR3 sequence (DNA): TGTGCCAGCAGTAACCCGGGACAGGGGGTGCAGTACGTC.

The table lists this clonotype with a few counts. The rearrangement uses TRBV6-5 and TRBJ1-2; no definite D call. Trimming took 5 bases from V and 4 from J, leaving 8 bases between them. The CDR3 covers 12 residues. Germline CDR1 and CDR2: MNHEY and SVGAGI. This CDR3 reads CASSRLRYGYTF. In DNA, the CDR3 is TGTGCCAGCAGTCGCTTGCGCTATGGCTACACCTTC.

The chain couples TRBV5-6 to TRBJ2-2; D is undetermined. Germline V CDR1 and CDR2: SGHDT, YYEEEE. Trimming shortened V by 5 bases and J by 2 bases, and 16 bases separated the two germline ends. The CDR3 consists of 16 residues. CDR3 DNA: TGTGCCAGCAGAGGCCCGGGCCACAGAAACACCGGGGAGCTGTTTTTT. This gives the protein CASRGPGHRNTGELFF.

This clonotype was counted many times. This sequence joins TRBV27 and TRBJ1-1; D ambiguous. CDR1 is MNHEY and CDR2 is SMNVEV in the germline V gene (reference sequence). This CDR3 has 14 residues. V was clipped by 4 bases and J by 8 bases, with 17 bases between them. In DNA form, the CDR3 reads TGTGCCAGCAGTTCCCTCATCAGGAAATACGAAGCTTTCTTT. Translating it yields CASSSLIRKYEAFF.

The rearrangement joins TRBV1 to TRBJ2-1; the table's D call of TRBD2 was not tested on the DNA. TRBV1 is recorded as a pseudogene. The CDR3 spans 16 residues. This CDR3 is CTSSHGTSSGGDEQFF. DNA for the CDR3: TGCACCAGCAGCCACGGTACCTCTAGCGGGGGGGATGAGCAGTTCTTC.

The chain couples TRBV11-2 to TRBJ2-5, with 7 bases lining up with TRBD2. Germline trimming cut 11 bases from V and 1 base from J; bases unmatched to any gene: 19. The germline V gene encodes CDR1 SGHAT and CDR2 FQNNGV. This CDR3 comprises 17 residues. The CDR3 bases are TGTGCCTCCGCAAGCACAACCCTGGCGGGGGTCCAAGAGACCCAGTACTTC. It codes for CASASTTLAGVQETQYF. Together with reference TRBV11-2 and TRBJ2-5, the CDR3 gives the full variable domain: EAGVAQSPRYKIIEKRQSVAFWCNPISGHATLYWYQQILGQGPKLLIQFQNNGVVDDSQLPKDRFSAERLKGVDSTLKIQPAKLEDSAVYLCASASTTLAGVQETQYFGPGTRLLVL.

The chain has TRBV14 and TRBJ2-7; a weak D match, TRBD1 (6 bases). There are 17 residues in the CDR3. Germline V CDR1 and CDR2: SGHDN, FVKESK. V dropped 4 bases and J dropped 1 base, with 20 bases sitting between them. CDR3 region: CASSLTDSRFESYEQYF. Here the CDR3 DNA reads TGTGCCAGCAGCCTTACGGACAGTCGATTCGAATCCTACGAGCAGTACTTC.

In this sample, this clonotype turned up many times. The rearrangement joins TRBV29-1 to TRBJ1-2; perhaps TRBD1 as D (6 bases). The CDR3 is 13 amino acids. V lost 5 bases and J 5 bases, leaving 15 bases between the germline ends. The germline V gene has CDR1 SQVTM and CDR2 ANQGSEA. The CDR3 region has the DNA TGCAGCGTTAACAGGGAAATGGGGTATGGCTACACCTTC. Translation gives CSVNREMGYGYTF.

This clonotype was picked up many times. CDR3 protein: CATSDTRSGNEQFF. CDR3 coding DNA: TGTGCCACCAGTGATACCAGGTCGGGCAATGAGCAGTTCTTC. The chain carries TRBV24-1 and TRBJ2-1; D not resolved. The germline CDR1 and CDR2 sequences are KGHDR and SFDVKD. The length of the CDR3 is 14 residues. V lost 3 bases and J lost 6, with 11 bases in between.

This clonotype appeared many times. The chain links TRBV7-8 to TRBJ2-5, with 8 positions matching TRBD2. CDR1 and CDR2 from the germline V gene are SGHVS and FQNEAQ. The length of the CDR3 is 18 residues. With 3 bases clipped from V and 4 bases from J, the junction kept 16 bases outside the gene matches. CDR3 protein: CASSFRWRGATSAETQYF. As DNA, the CDR3 is TGTGCCAGCAGCTTTCGATGGCGGGGGGCTACTAGCGCAGAGACCCAGTACTTC.

The gene calls are TRBV10-3 and TRBJ2-5; 7 bases match TRBD2. The CDR3 runs to 15 residues. Unmatched junction bases numbered 9, after V lost 6 bases and J lost 2 bases. Looked up from germline, CDR1 is ENHRY and CDR2 is SYGVKD. CDR3 sequence: CAIRPPGGPQETQYF. The CDR3 nucleotides are TGTGCCATCAGACCGCCGGGGGGACCTCAAGAGACCCAGTACTTC.

The sample holds many counts of this clonotype. V is TRBV6-1 and J is TRBJ2-2; 7 bases align to TRBD2. The junction had 1 base not matched to a gene; V was cut back by 5 bases and J by 1 base. CDR1 and CDR2 from the germline V gene are MNHNS and SASEGT. The CDR3 has 14 residues. This CDR3 reads CASSQRENTGELFF. CDR3 sequence (DNA): TGTGCCAGCAGTCAGCGGGAGAACACCGGGGAGCTGTTTTTT.

This clonotype was recorded at least ten times. The V gene is TRBV20-1, the J gene TRBJ2-1, with TRBD2 matching over 9 bases. The V gene's germline CDR1 is DFQATT and CDR2 SNEGSKA (reference sequence). The CDR3 covers 14 residues. The ends lost 3 bases at V and 6 bases at J; junction bases unmatched: 6. The CDR3 region has the DNA TGCAGTGCTAGGACCAGCGGGGGGACCAATGAGCAGTTCTTC. Its protein product is CSARTSGGTNEQFF.

This clonotype was detected many times. The chain uses TRBV7-8 and TRBJ2-5; tentatively, D is TRBD2 (6 bases). Germline loops: CDR1 SGHVS, CDR2 FQNEAQ. V lost 6 bases to trimming and J lost 5 bases, with 16 bases between them. This CDR3 contains 14 residues. The CDR3 spells CASRRGGSGETQYF. CDR3 DNA: TGTGCCAGCAGACGTGGAGGGAGCGGGGAGACCCAGTACTTC. The complete variable domain, with remaining parts taken from reference TRBV7-8 and TRBJ2-5, reads GAGVSQSPRYKVAKRGQDVALRCDPISGHVSLFWYQQALGQGPEFLTYFQNEAQLDKSGLPSDRFFAERPEGSVSTLKIQRTQQEDSAVYLCASRRGGSGETQYFGPGTRLLVL.

This clonotype was picked up many times. CDR3 region: CASSRGVAGGTDTQYF. CDR3 bases: TGTGCCAGCAGCCGCGGGGTAGCGGGGGGCACAGATACGCAGTATTTT. V is TRBV6-1 and J is TRBJ2-3, with 9 positions matching TRBD2. CDR1 and CDR2 (germline): MNHNS, SASEGT. V was clipped by 6 bases and J by 1 base; unmatched bases: 8. The CDR3 has 16 residues.

This clonotype was counted at least ten times. The V gene is TRBV29-1, the J gene TRBJ2-2, with D tentatively TRBD2 (5 bases). CDR1 is SQVTM and CDR2 is ANQGSEA in the germline V gene. The CDR3 has 14 amino acids. Trimming took 7 bases from V and 0 from J, leaving 12 bases between them. CDR3 coding DNA: TGCAGCGCCCGAGGGTCCTCGAACACCGGGGAGCTGTTTTTT. Protein sequence: CSARGSSNTGELFF.

There are many counts of this clonotype. The chain joins TRBV5-1 to TRBJ1-1; 7 nucleotides agree with TRBD1. CDR3 length: 16 amino acids. Germline V lookup: CDR1 SGHRS, CDR2 YFSETQ. J lost 1 base, V lost 3 bases, and 9 bases had no gene match. CDR3 DNA sequence: TGCGCCAGCAGCTGGAAGATCGACAGGGAGAACACTGAAGCTTTCTTT. Its translation is CASSWKIDRENTEAFF.